The clone carrying this T cell receptor beta chain came up a few times. This entry comes from a study of shared clonotypes between healthy human individuals. Germline V CDR1 and CDR2: MNHEY, SVGAGI. V was clipped by 5 bases and J by 2 bases, with 13 bases between them. This CDR3 contains 14 residues. The assay ran at deep level. Here immunoSEQ multiplex PCR was the method, and the copy in TCRdb shows in-frame clones only, minus some. The table lists about 1.1 million clones, around 77% of them singletons. The rearrangement uses TRBV6-5 and TRBJ2-7; possible D gene TRBD1, 6 bases. Specimen: memory CD4+ T cells from PBMCs. Subset here: CD45RA-negative fraction. The sequence came from a man aged 18 to 30 in good health. Some clones in this sample may be carry-over from other donors' samples. In nucleotides, the CDR3 is TGTGCCAGCAGTCCCCCACAGGGAACCTACGAGCAGTACTTC. Residues: CASSPPQGTYEQYF.